Listed here is a single TCR beta chain. Its specificity is not known. The CDR3 is 12 amino acids. Germline values: CDR1 SGHVS, CDR2 FNYEAQ. V lost 5 bases, J lost 5 bases, and 9 bases lay in between. This record comes from a study of cytomegalovirus exposure and HLA in healthy donors. Points from the study as a whole: For TCR beta chains, V- and J-gene trimming was later linked to a missense DCLRE1C variant. In presence/absence analyses, roughly uniform sequencing depth across donors was assumed. Published work reported that the classifier diagnosed cytomegalovirus status with high specificity and sensitivity.

The PCR used 60 Vbeta and 13 Jbeta primers. Profiling relied on immunoSEQ multiplex PCR, and the TCRdb table lists in-frame clones only, not all of them. The sample records some 85,000 clones, 60% to 85% being singletons. Each donor was nominally healthy when sampled (though unrecorded immune exposures were likely). This sequence joins TRBV7-6 and TRBJ2-5; the D gene is possibly TRBD2 (6 bases). Specimen: PBMCs. The TCR was taken from a young man in good health and CMV-seropositive. CDR3 nucleotide sequence: TGTGCCAGCAGCCCTGGGAGGGAGACCCAGTACTTC. Its protein is CASSPGRETQYF.